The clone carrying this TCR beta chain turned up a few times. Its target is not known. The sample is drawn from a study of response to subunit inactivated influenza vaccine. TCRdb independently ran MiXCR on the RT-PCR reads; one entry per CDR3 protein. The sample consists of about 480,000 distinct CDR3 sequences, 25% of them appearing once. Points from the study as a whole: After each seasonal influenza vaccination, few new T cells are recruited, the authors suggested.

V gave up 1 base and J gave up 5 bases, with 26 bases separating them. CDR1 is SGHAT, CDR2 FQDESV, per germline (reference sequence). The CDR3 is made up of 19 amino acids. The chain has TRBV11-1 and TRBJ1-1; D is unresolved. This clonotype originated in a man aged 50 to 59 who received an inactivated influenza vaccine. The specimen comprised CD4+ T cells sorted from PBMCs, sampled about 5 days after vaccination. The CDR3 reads CASSLGRVFPPSPPTEAFF. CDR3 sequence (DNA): TGTGCCAGCAGCTTAGGAAGGGTTTTTCCCCCATCTCCCCCAACTGAAGCTTTCTTT.